This T cell receptor (beta chain) was obtained from a study of human T cells and chemical hapten exposure. For the study at large: Small pooled library volume differences mainly caused per-sample TCR yield variation.

Regarding time point: pre-sensitization, week 0. Treatment indicated: therapeutic diphenylcyclopropenone sensitization with weekly scalp DPC. Using its own MiXCR run on the RACE reads, TCRdb lists one record per CDR3 protein. Here the sample spans about 290,000 distinct CDR3 sequences, about 7.7% being singletons. Trimming took 0 bases from V and 8 from J, leaving 13 bases between them. CDR1 is LGHNA, CDR2 YSLEER, per germline. The CDR3 sequence is 14 residues long. The sequencing here drew on whole blood, taken in connection with sensitization to the hapten diphenylcyclopropenone (DPC). The receptor was isolated from a man between 18 and 29 years old with alopecia areata. Some clones in this sample may be carry-over from other donors' samples. This chain uses TRBV4-3 with TRBJ1-2; D is unresolved. This CDR3 reads CASSQDHDGFGYTF. The CDR3 region has the DNA TGCGCCAGCAGCCAAGACCATGACGGATTCGGCTACACCTTC.